This TCR beta chain originates from a study of blood T cell repertoires in COVID-19. Overall study context: Spain, Italy and the United States supplied samples that represented acute and convalescent COVID-19. PBMCs, B-cell-depleted T cells, or T cells provided the cDNA or gDNA that made up the material.

Original processing notes: Reference gene primer amplification gave estimated nucleated cell counts. The table came from immunoSEQ multiplex PCR; TCRdb's copy has only in-frame clones and leaves some out. That table gives V, J and clone size, and the DNA gave D and trimming. This table holds more than 150,000 clones, 65% to 85% found once. The count of this clone is one. V lost 6 bases, J lost 0 bases, and 5 bases stayed unmatched. The CDR3 loop spans 15 amino acids. The germline CDR1 and CDR2 sequences are KGHSH and LQKENI. The sequenced sample consisted of peripheral blood. V is TRBV18 and J is TRBJ1-5, with 7 bases lining up with TRBD1. This sequence originates from a woman older than 75 with acute or convalescent COVID-19. The CDR3 DNA follows: TGTGCCAGCTCGACGGACAGGAATAGCAATCAGCCCCAGCATTTT. Encoded protein: CASSTDRNSNQPQHF.